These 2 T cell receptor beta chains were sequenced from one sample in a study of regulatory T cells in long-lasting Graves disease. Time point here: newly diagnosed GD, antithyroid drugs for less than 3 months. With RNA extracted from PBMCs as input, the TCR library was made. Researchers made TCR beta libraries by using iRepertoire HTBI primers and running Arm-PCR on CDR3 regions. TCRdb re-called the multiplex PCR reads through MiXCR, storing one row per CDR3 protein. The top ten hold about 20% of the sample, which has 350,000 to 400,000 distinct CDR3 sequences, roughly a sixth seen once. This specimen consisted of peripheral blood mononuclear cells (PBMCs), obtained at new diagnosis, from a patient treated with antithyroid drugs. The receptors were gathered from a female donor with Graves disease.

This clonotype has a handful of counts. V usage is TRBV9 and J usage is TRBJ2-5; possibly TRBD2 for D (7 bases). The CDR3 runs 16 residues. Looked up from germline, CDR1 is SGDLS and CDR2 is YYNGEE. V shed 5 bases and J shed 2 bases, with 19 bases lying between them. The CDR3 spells CASSLGGVVEQETQYF. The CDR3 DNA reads TGTGCCAGCAGTCTAGGGGGGGTAGTAGAACAAGAGACCCAGTACTTC.

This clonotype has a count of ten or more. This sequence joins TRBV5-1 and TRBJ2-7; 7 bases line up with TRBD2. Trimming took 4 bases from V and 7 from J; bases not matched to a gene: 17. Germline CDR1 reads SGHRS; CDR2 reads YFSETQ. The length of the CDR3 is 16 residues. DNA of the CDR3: TGCGCCAGCAGCGTAACTGGGTCCAGCGGGGCCGAAGAGCAGTACTTC. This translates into CASSVTGSSGAEEQYF. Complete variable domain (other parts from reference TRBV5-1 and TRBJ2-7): KAGVTQTPRYLIKTRGQQVTLSCSPISGHRSVSWYQQTPGQGLQFLFEYFSETQRNKGNFPGRFSGRQFSNSRSEMNVSTLELGDSALYLCASSVTGSSGAEEQYFGPGTRLTVT.